The 25 T cell receptor beta chains below all came from one sample that was sequenced in a study of human T cells and chemical hapten exposure. Indicated time point: patch test 2, 6 weeks after DPC sensitization. Treatment described: therapeutic diphenylcyclopropenone sensitization with weekly scalp DPC. TCRdb reprocessed the RACE reads with MiXCR, giving one entry per CDR3 protein. The repertoire holds about 380,000 distinct CDR3 sequences, about 6% seen once, with over 5.5% in the top ten. The sequences come from whole blood, collected in connection with sensitization to the hapten diphenylcyclopropenone (DPC). These receptors were obtained from a woman in her late teens or twenties with alopecia areata. Some clones in this sample may be carry-over from other donors' samples.

The CDR3 DNA is TGTGCCAGCAGCCAAGATTTGATAGCGGGGTACACAGATACGCAGTATTTT. It specifies CASSQDLIAGYTDTQYF. The chain carries TRBV14 and TRBJ2-3; 8 nucleotides align to TRBD2. The V and J ends lost 0 bases and 2 bases, in that order; junction bases with no gene match: 7. CDR1 is SGHDN, CDR2 FVKESK, per germline. The CDR3 consists of 17 residues. Full variable domain (missing parts from reference TRBV14 and TRBJ2-3): EAGVTQFPSHSVIEKGQTVTLRCDPISGHDNLYWYRRVMGKEIKFLLHFVKESKQDESGMPNNRFLAERTGGTYSTLKVQPAELEDSGVYFCASSQDLIAGYTDTQYFGPGTRLTVL.

The chain combines TRBV7-2 with TRBJ2-4, with TRBD2 as a possible D gene (6 bases). The V gene lost 5 bases and the J gene lost 1 base, with 15 bases spanning the gap. The CDR3 sequence is 16 residues long. The germline CDR1 and CDR2 sequences are SGHTA and FQGNSA. CDR3 in amino acids: CASSMDARGAKNIQYF. CDR3 in DNA: TGTGCCAGCAGCATGGACGCCCGGGGGGCCAAAAACATTCAGTACTTC.

The rearrangement joins TRBV25-1 to TRBJ2-3; a weak D match, TRBD2 (5 bases). The ends were cut back, 0 bases at V and 2 bases at J, with 15 bases in the middle. CDR3 length: 17 amino acids. Germline CDR1 reads MGHDK; CDR2 reads SYGVNS. The CDR3 here is CASSEYSGGGITDTQYF. As DNA, the CDR3 is TGTGCCAGCAGTGAATATTCAGGAGGAGGAATCACAGATACGCAGTATTTT.

The sample holds many counts of this clonotype. The rearrangement links TRBV7-6 to TRBJ1-1, with TRBD1 matching over 7 bases. CDR1 and CDR2 (germline): SGHVS, FNYEAQ. V dropped 5 bases and J dropped 5; count of bases not matched to a gene: 8. This CDR3 is 14 amino acids long. The CDR3 sequence: CASSPRGGVTEAFF. In nucleotides, the CDR3 is TGTGCCAGCAGCCCCAGGGGGGGGGTGACTGAAGCTTTCTTT.

The genes are TRBV7-9 and TRBJ2-3, with TRBD1 matching 7 bases. This CDR3 is built from 15 residues. Germline V gene sequence: CDR1 SEHNR, CDR2 FQNEAQ (reference sequence). V lost 5 bases to trimming and J lost 3 bases; unmatched junction nucleotides: 8. The CDR3 sequence: CASSIAQGSTDTQYF. CDR3 nucleotides: TGTGCCAGCAGCATCGCACAGGGGTCAACAGATACGCAGTATTTT.

This clonotype came up many times. This chain connects TRBV6-5 to TRBJ1-3; D call uncertain. Germline lookup yields CDR1 MNHEY and CDR2 SVGAGI. V was shortened by 9 bases and J by 0 bases, with 6 bases between the two germline ends. The CDR3 runs 12 residues. Here the CDR3 DNA reads TGTGCCAGTAAATCCTCTGGAAACACCATATATTTT. Its translation: CASKSSGNTIYF.

This clonotype was picked up a small number of times. The rearrangement links TRBV4-3 to TRBJ2-1; possible D gene TRBD1, 5 bases. CDR1 LGHNA and CDR2 YSLEER come from the germline V gene. Trimming removed 0 bases from V and 4 bases from J, with 13 bases in between. The CDR3 is made up of 16 amino acids. The chain's CDR3 is CASSQDFRVTYNEQFF. CDR3 bases: TGCGCCAGCAGCCAAGATTTCAGGGTTACATACAATGAGCAGTTCTTC.

This clonotype was recorded many times. V is TRBV24-1 and J is TRBJ1-1, with D possibly TRBD1 on 5 matching bases. Trimming took 8 bases from V and 1 from J, leaving 13 bases between them. Germline CDR1 KGHDR, CDR2 SFDVKD. There are 14 residues in the CDR3. CDR3 protein: CATKAPGSNTEAFF. In DNA, the CDR3 is TGTGCCACCAAGGCCCCAGGGTCGAACACTGAAGCTTTCTTT.

This clonotype was counted a few times. This sequence joins TRBV25-1 and TRBJ2-2; D may be TRBD1 or TRBD2 (5 bases each). The V gene lost 6 bases and the J gene lost 0 bases, with 20 bases spanning the gap. Germline V gene sequence: CDR1 MGHDK, CDR2 SYGVNS. The CDR3 is 18 residues long. This CDR3 reads CASSRGTSSFANTGELFF. The CDR3 DNA reads as TGTGCCAGCAGCAGAGGGACGTCCTCATTCGCGAACACCGGGGAGCTGTTTTTT.

This clonotype was observed at least ten times. J is TRBJ1-5 and V is TRBV5-5, with a possible D match to TRBD1 (6 bases). This CDR3 is 14 amino acids long. V lost 0 bases, J lost 11 bases, and 15 bases lay in between. CDR1 is SGHKS, CDR2 YYEKEE, per germline (reference sequence). In DNA form, the CDR3 reads TGTGCCAGCAGCTTGGAAGGGGGACGTAAAGCCCAGCATTTT. Translated, it gives CASSLEGGRKAQHF.

In this sample, this clonotype turned up a few times. The chain couples TRBV14 to TRBJ1-1; TRBD1 matches at 8 bases. The CDR3 has 15 residues. Trimming at V came to 4 bases and at J to 5 bases, leaving 9 bases not matched to a gene. Germline assignment: CDR1 SGHDN and CDR2 FVKESK. CDR3 residues: CASSPRTGTVTEAFF. The CDR3 DNA follows: TGTGCCAGCAGCCCTCGGACAGGGACCGTGACTGAAGCTTTCTTT.

This clonotype was seen repeatedly, ten times or more. This sequence joins TRBV27 and TRBJ1-6; D is ambiguous. CDR1 is MNHEY and CDR2 is SMNVEV in the germline V gene (reference sequence). The ends were cut back, 1 base at V and 7 bases at J, with 14 bases in the middle. This CDR3 spans 16 amino acids. The CDR3 region has the DNA TGTGCCAGCAGTTTATTTTCCCCCCTGAGAAATTCACCCCTCCACTTT. This sequence encodes CASSLFSPLRNSPLHF.

Only a few counts were recorded for this clonotype. CDR3 region: CASTTSGGADEQYF. The CDR3 DNA follows: TGTGCCAGCACCACTAGCGGGGGGGCGGACGAGCAGTACTTC. V gene TRBV12-3 or TRBV12-4 combines with J gene TRBJ2-7, with TRBD2 identical over 13 bases. This CDR3 is 14 amino acids long. Germline trimming cut 7 bases from V and 5 bases from J; bases unmatched to any gene: 5.

This clonotype was seen many times. This rearrangement joins TRBV12-3 or TRBV12-4 to TRBJ1-2; possible D gene TRBD1, 5 bases. The CDR3 is 14 residues long. V lost 3 bases and J lost 4, with 12 bases in between. Here the CDR3 DNA reads TGTGCCAGCAGTTTCTCAGGGATCGGCTATGGCTACACCTTC. This gives the protein CASSFSGIGYGYTF.

This clonotype was detected many times. The germline gene is not matched at one end of the junction; a read error may be the cause. The chain has TRBV7-7 and TRBJ2-1; D remains ambiguous. Germline assignment: CDR1 SSHAT and CDR2 FNYEAQ (reference sequence). The CDR3 is made up of 15 amino acids. The CDR3 protein is CASSPRLVSYNEQFF. The CDR3 nucleotides read TGTGCTAGCAGCCCCAGACTTGTTTCCTACAATGAGCAGTTCTTC.

This clonotype was counted only a few times. This rearrangement joins TRBV7-9 to TRBJ2-2; a weak D match, TRBD2 (6 bases). Trimming took off 4 bases at V and 0 bases at J, with 6 bases between the two ends. Germline-derived CDR1 and CDR2 are SEHNR and FQNEAQ (reference sequence). This CDR3 has 14 residues. CDR3 sequence: CASSWGANTGELFF. The CDR3 nucleotides are TGTGCCAGCAGCTGGGGGGCGAACACCGGGGAGCTGTTTTTT.

Many counts were recorded for this clonotype. The rearrangement links TRBV12-3 or TRBV12-4 to TRBJ2-5; D is unclear. The CDR3 runs 11 residues. V lost 6 bases to trimming and J lost 3 bases, with 5 bases between them. The CDR3 DNA is TGTGCCAGCAGCCCAAAAGAGACCCAGTACTTC. This sequence encodes CASSPKETQYF.

This chain joins TRBV15 and TRBJ1-6; tentatively, D is TRBD1 (5 bases). The CDR3 has 17 amino acids. The V end was cut by 0 bases, the J end by 5 bases, with 14 bases between. Germline CDR1 reads LNHNV; CDR2 reads YYDKDF (reference sequence). CDR3 in DNA: TGTGCCACCAGCAGAGATCTCGCAGGGTACAATAATTCACCCCTCCACTTT. This codes for CATSRDLAGYNNSPLHF.

This clonotype showed up many times. This sequence joins TRBV6-2 or TRBV6-3 and TRBJ1-1, with a weak D call TRBD1 (5 bases). V shed 2 bases and J shed 1 base, with 5 bases lying between them. CDR3 size: 13 residues. Per germline, CDR1 MNHEY and CDR2 SVGEGT. The CDR3, as DNA: TGTGCCAGCAGTTACGGACAGAACACTGAAGCTTTCTTT. Protein: CASSYGQNTEAFF.

This clonotype was observed a few times. This sequence joins TRBV12-5 and TRBJ1-4; D gene uncertain. The CDR3 is 15 residues long. Germline V gene sequence: CDR1 LGHNT, CDR2 FRNRAP. V dropped 1 base and J dropped 5 bases, with 11 bases sitting between them. CDR3 in DNA: TGTGCTAGTGGTTTGGGAACAAGCCTCAATGAAAAACTGTTTTTT. Amino acids: CASGLGTSLNEKLFF.

The chain couples TRBV4-3 to TRBJ2-6; D may be TRBD2 (6 bases). Germline CDR1 LGHNA, CDR2 YSLEER. The CDR3 is 17 amino acids. V gave up 4 bases and J gave up 0 bases, with 13 bases separating them. In DNA, the CDR3 is TGCGCCAGCAGCCCGACCGTCGGGGGCTCTGGGGCCAACGTCCTGACTTTC. Protein: CASSPTVGGSGANVLTF.

There are a few counts of this clonotype. The chain recombines TRBV12-3 or TRBV12-4 with TRBJ2-4; possibly TRBD1 for D (5 bases). Trimming pared 4 bases from V and 1 base from J, leaving 5 bases between. The CDR3 is made up of 13 amino acids. CDR3: CASSSGAKNIQYF. The CDR3 bases are TGTGCCAGCAGTTCAGGGGCCAAAAACATTCAGTACTTC.

The V gene is TRBV7-2, the J gene TRBJ1-5, with 12 bases identical to TRBD1. V was pared by 1 base and J by 4 bases, with 5 bases of the junction left unmatched. CDR3 size: 17 residues. Germline loops: CDR1 SGHTA, CDR2 FQGNSA. The CDR3 nucleotides are TGTGCCAGCAGCTTAGGCGGGACAGGGGGCCGGAATCAGCCCCAGCATTTT. Amino acids: CASSLGGTGGRNQPQHF.

This clonotype was found many times. The chain links TRBV6-1 to TRBJ1-1; D is perhaps TRBD1 (6 bases). In germline, CDR1 is MNHNS, CDR2 SASEGT. The CDR3 sequence is 19 residues long. V was pared by 7 bases and J by 2 bases, with 29 bases between. This CDR3 is CASTNRVGAERKYNTEAFF. The CDR3 region has the DNA TGTGCCAGCACCAACAGAGTGGGGGCGGAGAGGAAATATAACACTGAAGCTTTCTTT.

On this clonotype: Compared with germline, one end of the junction differs, possibly owing to a read error. The chain uses TRBV28 and TRBJ2-6; tentatively, D is TRBD1 or TRBD2 (5 bases each). Per germline, CDR1 MDHEN and CDR2 SYDVKM. The CDR3 consists of 17 residues. The CDR3 coding sequence is TGTGCCAGCAGCTGGGATTCACGGGGCTCTGGGGCCGACGTCCTGACTTTC. It specifies CASSWDSRGSGADVLTF.